The 16 T cell receptor beta chains below come from one sample, sequenced in a study of patients and donors after allogeneic stem cell transplantation. TCRdb processed the RT-PCR reads anew with MiXCR; each CDR3 protein has one entry. The table records roughly 880,000 distinct CDR3 sequences, more than 15% of them present only once. The specimen sequenced was blood, either unsorted or a sorted T cell fraction (not recorded which). These TCRs come from a human donor who was either an allogeneic HSCT recipient or a stem cell or donor lymphocyte infusion donor (not recorded which). It is not recorded whose cells these are; they may come from a transplant donor.

The CDR3 spells CASSLKGGLAVSEQYF. The CDR3 DNA reads TGCGCCAGCAGCTTGAAGGGGGGGCTAGCGGTGTCTGAGCAGTACTTC. The chain links TRBV5-1 to TRBJ2-7; possible D gene TRBD2, 7 bases. Trimming removed 1 base from V and 7 bases from J, with 21 bases in between. Germline V gene sequence: CDR1 SGHRS, CDR2 YFSETQ. The CDR3 covers 16 residues.

This clonotype was counted between two and nine times. This rearrangement joins TRBV5-1 to TRBJ1-6; D is possibly TRBD1 (5 bases). The V end lost 6 bases, the J end lost 7 bases, and 14 bases lay between the germline ends. The CDR3 covers 14 residues. CDR1 is SGHRS and CDR2 is YFSETQ in the germline V gene. This CDR3 is CASTQSTANSPLHF. The CDR3 nucleotides are TGCGCCAGCACCCAATCGACAGCCAATTCACCCCTCCACTTT.

The V gene is TRBV9, the J gene TRBJ2-2; 12 nucleotides agree with TRBD2. The CDR3 consists of 18 residues. The J segment lost 3 bases and the V segment lost 1 base, leaving 7 bases of the junction unmatched. The V gene's germline CDR1 is SGDLS and CDR2 YYNGEE. CDR3 protein: CASSVTSGGPVDTGELFF. CDR3 in DNA: TGTGCCAGCAGCGTAACTAGCGGGGGGCCTGTTGACACCGGGGAGCTGTTTTTT.

CDR3 nucleotides: TGTGCCAGCAACAAATTCGACAGGGTTCAAGAGACCCAGTACTTC. This codes for CASNKFDRVQETQYF. The chain has TRBV21-1 and TRBJ2-5; the table calls TRBD1, which could not be checked here. TRBV21-1 is a documented pseudogene. This CDR3 is built from 15 residues.

At least ten counts were recorded for this clonotype. V and J are TRBV4-1 and TRBJ1-2; 7 nucleotides agree with TRBD1. V dropped 4 bases and J dropped 1; count of bases not matched to a gene: 9. CDR3 length: 16 residues. The germline CDR1 and CDR2 sequences are MGHRA and YSYEKL. The CDR3 here is CASSRSPGTDNYGYTF. The DNA of the CDR3 is TGCGCCAGCAGCCGTTCTCCCGGGACAGATAACTATGGCTACACCTTC.

The rearrangement joins TRBV12-3 or TRBV12-4 to TRBJ2-4, with 7 bases lining up with TRBD2. The ends lost 1 base at V and 8 bases at J; junction bases unmatched: 5. The CDR3 sequence is 14 residues long. The CDR3 region has the DNA TGTGCCAGCAGTTTAGTGAGGGGAGGGGACATTCAGTACTTC. Its protein is CASSLVRGGDIQYF.

As concerns this clonotype: One end of the junction does not line up with germline, which may come from a read error. This chain uses TRBV15 with TRBJ1-2, with D maybe TRBD1 (6 bases). Germline lookup yields CDR1 LNHNV and CDR2 YYDKDF (reference sequence). The CDR3 is 13 amino acids. CDR3 residues: CATTRGGNYGYTF. As DNA, the CDR3 is TGTGCCACCACCAGAGGGGGGAACTATGGCTACACCTTC.

This clonotype was recorded only once. The chain recombines TRBV27 with TRBJ1-2; possibly TRBD1 for D (5 bases). The germline V gene has CDR1 MNHEY and CDR2 SMNVEV (reference sequence). V lost 5 bases and J lost 6, with 13 bases in between. CDR3 length: 13 residues. The CDR3 DNA reads TGTGCCAGCAGTCCCCCGGGGGGGGATGGCTACACCTTC. This gives the protein CASSPPGGDGYTF.

This clonotype showed up just once. The rearrangement links TRBV5-1 to TRBJ2-1; D call uncertain. This CDR3 has 12 residues. V was pared by 1 base and J by 6 bases, with 5 bases between. The germline V gene has CDR1 SGHRS and CDR2 YFSETQ. DNA for the CDR3: TGCGCCAGCAGCTTGTCCACCAATGAGCAGTTCTTC. It codes for CASSLSTNEQFF.

CDR3 residues: CASSRRDSRRNHNEQFF. CDR3 nucleotides: TGTGCCAGCAGCCGGAGAGATAGCAGACGAAACCACAATGAGCAGTTCTTC. The J gene is TRBJ2-1, the V gene TRBV7-2; D is undetermined. Trimming shortened V by 5 bases and J by 5 bases, and 22 bases separated the two germline ends. Germline V gene data show CDR1 as SGHTA and CDR2 as FQGNSA. The CDR3 consists of 17 residues.

This clonotype was detected many times. V gene TRBV12-3 or TRBV12-4 combines with J gene TRBJ2-3; D unclear. The V and J ends lost 3 bases and 4 bases respectively, with 8 bases between them. CDR3 length equals 13 residues. For the CDR3, the DNA is TGTGCCAGCAGTTTGGTTATCTCAGATACGCAGTATTTT. This codes for CASSLVISDTQYF.

This clonotype was observed a few times. V is TRBV6-1 and J is TRBJ2-7; 10 positions match TRBD2. V was clipped by 5 bases and J by 0 bases; unmatched bases: 4. The CDR3 length is 15 residues. Germline assignment: CDR1 MNHNS and CDR2 SASEGT. CDR3 region: CASSRTSGISYEQYF. CDR3 DNA: TGTGCCAGCAGTCGCACTAGCGGGATCTCCTACGAGCAGTACTTC.

The V and J genes are TRBV28 and TRBJ2-7; a weak D match, TRBD1 (6 bases). V lost 6 bases, J lost 1 base, and 13 bases lay in between. Germline V gives CDR1 MDHEN, CDR2 SYDVKM. The CDR3 sequence is 14 residues long. DNA of the CDR3: TGTGCCAGCAGGAGACAGGATGTGTCCTACGAGCAGTACTTC. Residues: CASRRQDVSYEQYF.

This clonotype was picked up a small number of times. The rearrangement uses TRBV7-9 and TRBJ2-5; D is perhaps TRBD1 (6 bases). Trimming removed 5 bases from V and 1 base from J, with 17 bases in between. The germline V gene encodes CDR1 SEHNR and CDR2 FQNEAQ (reference sequence). The CDR3 length is 16 residues. The CDR3 region is CASSRDVGGVQETQYF. The CDR3 DNA sequence: TGTGCCAGCAGCCGGGACGTAGGGGGAGTCCAAGAGACCCAGTACTTC.

This clonotype was observed a few times. The rearrangement links TRBV12-3 or TRBV12-4 to TRBJ2-7; 11 bases are shared with TRBD1. The J segment lost 2 bases and the V segment lost 6 bases, leaving 6 bases of the junction unmatched. The length of the CDR3 is 15 residues. The DNA for the CDR3 is TGTGCCAGCAGCCAAGGGACAGGGGGGACCTACGAGCAGTACTTC. Residues: CASSQGTGGTYEQYF.

The chain recombines TRBV6-5 with TRBJ1-4; D is ambiguous. Between the trimmed V and J ends, which lost 5 bases and 8 bases, there was a span of 15 bases. Germline-derived CDR1 and CDR2 are MNHEY and SVGAGI. This CDR3 comprises 14 residues. The CDR3: CASSTRQRKEKLFF. The CDR3 bases are TGTGCCAGCAGTACTCGACAAAGGAAGGAAAAACTGTTTTTT.